The 21 T cell receptor beta chains listed next were all sequenced from one sample in a study of blood T cell repertoires in COVID-19. Profiling relied on immunoSEQ multiplex PCR, and the TCRdb table lists in-frame clones only, not all of them. The repertoire holds some 390,000 clones, around 87% seen once, with more than 0.95% in the top ten. Sequenced material: PBMCs or T cells enriched from blood (not recorded which). The origin of the receptors is a man aged 25-45 years who had recovered from COVID-19.

The chain combines TRBV2 with TRBJ2-5; 8 bases are shared with TRBD2. The CDR3 sequence is 17 residues long. V lost 3 bases and J lost 2; bases outside the gene matches: 11. Germline lookup yields CDR1 SNHLY and CDR2 FYNNEI. The CDR3 sequence is CASSERDRGGGQETQYF. The CDR3 nucleotides are TGTGCCAGCAGTGAGAGAGACCGGGGCGGGGGGCAAGAGACCCAGTACTTC.

The CDR3 sequence: CASSPPNVRVTGEQYF. DNA of the CDR3: TGTGCCAGCTCACCCCCCAATGTTCGGGTGACGGGTGAGCAGTACTTC. V usage is TRBV18 and J usage is TRBJ2-7; D unresolved. The CDR3 runs 16 residues. V dropped 3 bases and J dropped 7 bases, with 22 bases sitting between them. CDR1 is KGHSH, CDR2 LQKENI, per germline.

The J gene is TRBJ2-7, the V gene TRBV10-3; 8 bases map to TRBD2. Germline CDR1 and CDR2: ENHRY and SYGVKD. The junction had 5 bases not matched to a gene; V was cut back by 0 bases and J by 1 base. The CDR3 contains 16 residues. CDR3 DNA sequence: TGTGCCATCAGTGAGTCCGAGCGGGAGCCTTCCTACGAGCAGTACTTC. This translates into CAISESEREPSYEQYF.

V usage is TRBV12-3 or TRBV12-4 and J usage is TRBJ1-5; tentative D call: TRBD1 (6 bases). This CDR3 comprises 12 residues. The ends were cut back, 8 bases at V and 6 bases at J, with 11 bases in the middle. The CDR3 loop is CASHLGGQPQHF. The CDR3 nucleotides read TGTGCCAGCCACCTAGGGGGTCAGCCCCAGCATTTT.

The chain has TRBV28 and TRBJ2-1; D possibly corresponds to TRBD1 (6 bases). The CDR3 sequence is 14 residues long. CDR1 is MDHEN and CDR2 is SYDVKM in the germline V gene. V was trimmed by 5 bases and J by 1 base, leaving 9 bases between them. CDR3 nucleotides: TGTGCCAGCAGTCCTCAGGGGTCCTACAATGAGCAGTTCTTC. This gives the protein CASSPQGSYNEQFF.

V and J are TRBV4-1 and TRBJ2-1; 8 bases align to TRBD2. Germline loops: CDR1 MGHRA, CDR2 YSYEKL. V lost 1 base and J lost 8; bases outside the gene matches: 7. CDR3 length: 15 residues. The CDR3 is CASSQGGLGFDEQFF. CDR3 nucleotides: TGCGCCAGCAGCCAAGGGGGACTAGGATTCGATGAGCAGTTCTTC.

The chain links TRBV30 to TRBJ2-1; TRBD2 aligns across 7 bases. CDR3 length: 14 residues. V gave up 2 bases and J gave up 8 bases; unmatched junction bases: 9. Per germline, CDR1 GTSNPN and CDR2 SVGIG (reference sequence). CDR3 sequence (DNA): TGTGCCTGGAGTCGACTAGCTGGGTTCCATGAGCAGTTCTTC. This gives the protein CAWSRLAGFHEQFF.

V and J are TRBV28 and TRBJ1-1; no reliable D call. The CDR3 has 13 residues. With 5 bases removed from V and 4 bases from J, the gap between germline ends came to 11 bases. Germline V CDR1 and CDR2: MDHEN, SYDVKM. In DNA, the CDR3 is TGTGCCAGCAGTCCTAGTCCGAGCACTGAAGCTTTCTTT. It specifies CASSPSPSTEAFF.

The genes are TRBV5-1 and TRBJ2-7; TRBD1 matches at 9 bases. V lost 3 bases, J lost 2 bases, and 6 bases stayed unmatched. Germline V gene sequence: CDR1 SGHRS, CDR2 YFSETQ. The length of the CDR3 is 15 residues. CDR3 DNA sequence: TGCGCCAGCAGCTGGCTAACAGGGGGCCCCTACGAGCAGTACTTC. Amino acids: CASSWLTGGPYEQYF.

In its sample, this clone was seen a few times. The chain carries TRBV3-1 (or the pseudogene TRBV3-2) and TRBJ2-7; 10 bases align to TRBD1. The CDR3 length is 12 residues. Per the germline V gene, CDR1 is LGHDT and CDR2 is YNNKEL (reference sequence). V shed 4 bases and J 9 bases; nucleotides not matched to a gene: 3. The CDR3 DNA reads TGTGCCAGCAGCCTGACAGGGGGCGGGCAGTACTTC. This encodes CASSLTGGGQYF.

This chain links TRBV11-2 with TRBJ1-5, with a tentative D call TRBD1 (6 bases). This CDR3 has 15 residues. V lost 2 bases, J lost 0 bases, and 8 bases lay in between. Germline values: CDR1 SGHAT, CDR2 FQNNGV. The CDR3 DNA reads TGTGCCAGCAGCTTATCAGGGGATAGCAATCAGCCCCAGCATTTT. Translating gives CASSLSGDSNQPQHF.

V usage is TRBV7-9 and J usage is TRBJ2-3, with D possibly matching TRBD1 (6 bases). Germline values: CDR1 SEHNR, CDR2 FQNEAQ (reference sequence). The V end lost 5 bases, the J end lost 3 bases, and 15 bases lay between the germline ends. The CDR3 runs 15 residues. CDR3 sequence (DNA): TGTGCCAGCAGCCTACAGGGAGTGGGGACAGATACGCAGTATTTT. It translates to CASSLQGVGTDTQYF.

The chain joins TRBV27 to TRBJ2-5; 8 bases map to TRBD2. Germline V CDR1 and CDR2: MNHEY, SMNVEV (reference sequence). The CDR3 is made up of 19 amino acids. V dropped 8 bases and J dropped 4; count of bases not matched to a gene: 24. The CDR3 region has the DNA TGTGCCAGCGCCCCTAAGCCCGGAGCGGGAGCCATCAGGGGAGAGACCCAGTACTTC. As protein: CASAPKPGAGAIRGETQYF.

The rearrangement uses TRBV10-3 and TRBJ2-4; TRBD1 is a possible D gene (5 bases). The CDR3 totals 15 residues. The V end was cut by 1 base, the J end by 6 bases, with 13 bases between. Germline CDR1 ENHRY, CDR2 SYGVKD. The CDR3 here is CAISELAGSGNIQYF. CDR3 DNA: TGTGCCATCAGTGAGTTGGCAGGGTCGGGAAACATTCAGTACTTC.

This chain joins TRBV18 and TRBJ2-2; D is uncertain. Germline V lookup: CDR1 KGHSH, CDR2 LQKENI. This CDR3 has 15 amino acids. Trimming removed 5 bases at V and 1 base at J, with 11 bases between. This CDR3 is CASSTQAGNTGELFF. CDR3 sequence (DNA): TGTGCCAGCTCAACCCAGGCTGGGAACACCGGGGAGCTGTTTTTT.

DNA for the CDR3: TGTGCCAGCAGCGTAGCAGGGGGCTTGGATCAGCCCCAGCATTTT. Translated: CASSVAGGLDQPQHF. The chain has TRBV9 and TRBJ1-5, with 8 bases that match TRBD1. This CDR3 has 15 amino acids. The V gene's germline CDR1 is SGDLS and CDR2 YYNGEE. With V trimmed by 0 bases and J by 5 bases, 4 bases remained unmatched. The whole variable domain, filled in from reference TRBV9 and TRBJ1-5, reads DSGVTQTPKHLITATGQRVTLRCSPRSGDLSVYWYQQSLDQGLQFLIQYYNGEERAKGNILERFSAQQFPDLHSELNLSSLELGDSALYFCASSVAGGLDQPQHFGDGTRLSIL.

The chain has TRBV5-1 and TRBJ2-1; 10 bases align to TRBD2. Germline assignment: CDR1 SGHRS and CDR2 YFSETQ. After removal of 4 bases from V and 7 bases from J, the junction contained 8 bases not matched to a gene. There are 15 residues in the CDR3. CDR3 sequence (DNA): TGCGCCAGCAGCCCTTCTAGCGGGAGTCGTAATGAGCAGTTCTTC. Its translation: CASSPSSGSRNEQFF.

CDR3 nucleotide sequence: TGTGCCAGCCAGCTCGCACTAGCGGGAAGGGGATACAATGAGCAGTTCTTC. Translation gives CASQLALAGRGYNEQFF. V and J are TRBV5-8 and TRBJ2-1; TRBD2 matches 10 bases. V was clipped by 7 bases and J by 4 bases; unmatched bases: 14. CDR1 is SGHTS and CDR2 is YDEGEE in the germline V gene. The CDR3 is made up of 17 amino acids.

The rearrangement links TRBV5-1 to TRBJ1-6; D remains unclear. There are 15 residues in the CDR3. Trimming left V 3 bases short and J 0 bases short, with 7 bases between. Germline CDR1 is SGHRS and CDR2 is YFSETQ. The CDR3 reads CASSWESSYNSPLHF. In DNA form, the CDR3 reads TGCGCCAGCAGCTGGGAGAGCTCCTATAATTCACCCCTCCACTTT.

The chain's CDR3 is CASAPGGTYTGELFF. The CDR3 nucleotides read TGTGCTAGTGCCCCGGGGGGCACCTACACCGGGGAGCTGTTTTTT. The chain combines TRBV12-5 with TRBJ2-2; D might be TRBD2 (7 bases). Trimming took off 7 bases at V and 3 bases at J, with 15 bases between the two ends. CDR3 size: 15 residues. From germline, CDR1 is LGHNT and CDR2 FRNRAP.

This clone was detected once. The chain is built from TRBV5-1 and TRBJ1-5; the D is unclear. V lost 0 bases to trimming and J lost 4 bases, with 8 bases between them. The CDR3 runs to 14 residues. CDR1 is SGHRS, CDR2 YFSETQ, per germline. CDR3 nucleotides: TGCGCCAGCAGCTTGGGAGACTTGAATCAGCCCCAGCATTTT. Its protein product is CASSLGDLNQPQHF.